These 12 T cell receptor beta chains were all obtained from the same sample, sequenced in a study of T cell repertoires in cytomegalovirus infection. MiXCR, applied by TCRdb to the reads, yields one record per CDR3 protein. The data show 350,000 to 550,000 distinct CDR3 sequences, with approximately 33% seen just once and about an eighth held by the top ten. The specimen was PBMCs. These receptor sequences come from a human donor in good health (CMV status not recorded). Some clones in this sample may be carry-over from other donors' samples.

Concerning this clonotype itself: An end of the junction does not agree with germline; a read error may underlie this. The chain recombines TRBV5-6 with TRBJ1-2; D is possibly TRBD1 (6 bases). Per germline, CDR1 SGHDT and CDR2 YYEEEE. CDR3 size: 14 residues. CDR3 residues: CASRLDGTPYGYTF. In nucleotides, the CDR3 is TGTGCCAGCAGGTTGGATGGGACACCCTATGGCTACACCTTC.

Regarding this clonotype: Since the CDR3 does not end with the conserved phenylalanine or tryptophan, this likely comes from a read error. This chain uses TRBV6-5 with TRBJ1-2; 9 bases are a match to TRBD1. The CDR3 is 17 amino acids. V was pared by 2 bases and J by 3 bases, with 10 bases of the junction left unmatched. Germline CDR1 MNHEY, CDR2 SVGAGI. CDR3 sequence reads: CASSYGGGQGIDYGYTL. DNA for the CDR3: TGTGCCAGCAGTTACGGCGGGGGACAGGGTATCGACTATGGCTACACCTTA.

The chain has TRBV20-1 and TRBJ1-5; D perhaps matches TRBD1 (6 bases). Germline V gene data show CDR1 as DFQATT and CDR2 as SNEGSKA (reference sequence). Trimming cost V 8 bases and J 3 bases, with 20 bases left between them. This CDR3 has 15 residues. CDR3 in amino acids: CSTLGGRGTNQPQHF. The CDR3 DNA reads as TGCAGTACCTTAGGGGGGAGGGGGACCAATCAGCCCCAGCATTTT.

The rearrangement links TRBV6-5 to TRBJ2-2; D gene unclear. This CDR3 is built from 14 residues. V lost 3 bases to trimming and J lost 3 bases, with 8 bases between them. Germline CDR1 reads MNHEY; CDR2 reads SVGAGI. The CDR3 sequence is CASSYWQDTGELFF. CDR3 nucleotides: TGTGCCAGCAGTTATTGGCAGGACACCGGGGAGCTGTTTTTT.

The chain carries TRBV12-5 and TRBJ2-3, with TRBD1 matching 8 bases. Losses at the gene ends were 2 bases for V and 1 base for J; bases not matched to a gene: 8. Germline loops: CDR1 LGHNT, CDR2 FRNRAP. The CDR3 is 17 amino acids. CDR3 DNA sequence: TGTGCTAGTGGTTTGACCCGGACAGGGAGCCGCACAGATACGCAGTATTTT. Its protein is CASGLTRTGSRTDTQYF.

This clonotype was found many times. CDR3 amino acids: CASSLWFGAPEAFF. In nucleotides, the CDR3 is TGTGCCAGCAGCTTATGGTTCGGGGCTCCTGAAGCTTTCTTT. The chain is built from TRBV11-1 and TRBJ1-1; TRBD1 might be the D (5 bases). Germline lookup yields CDR1 SGHAT and CDR2 FQDESV (reference sequence). The CDR3 extends over 14 amino acids. V lost 2 bases to trimming and J lost 6 bases, with 13 bases between them.

This chain joins TRBV11-2 and TRBJ1-2; D is possibly TRBD1 (5 bases). Germline V gives CDR1 SGHAT, CDR2 FQNNGV. CDR3 length equals 14 residues. V was clipped by 6 bases and J by 2 bases, with 13 bases between them. Written as DNA, the CDR3 is TGTGCCAGCAGTCCGACGGACATAAACTATGGCTACACCTTC. Translated, it gives CASSPTDINYGYTF.

Many counts were recorded for this clonotype. The V call is TRBV7-2, the J call TRBJ2-3; D not certain. Germline-derived CDR1 and CDR2 are SGHTA and FQGNSA. V was trimmed by 1 base and J by 1 base, leaving 12 bases between them. The CDR3 sequence is 16 residues long. CDR3 bases: TGTGCCAGCAGCTTAGTACCCCCTCCGGGCACAGATACGCAGTATTTT. It yields the protein CASSLVPPPGTDTQYF.

About this clonotype itself: Its ends do not fully match the called genes, so a read error is possible. The chain uses TRBV4-2 and TRBJ1-3, with TRBD1 as a possible D gene (5 bases). The V gene's germline CDR1 is LGHNA and CDR2 YNFKEQ. There are 17 residues in the CDR3. The CDR3: CASSQDGGGTSGKTIYF. DNA of the CDR3: TGTGCCAGCAGCCAAGATGGGGGTGGCACCTCTGGAAAAACCATATATTTT.

In this sample, this clonotype turned up a few times. The chain carries TRBV19 and TRBJ1-4; perhaps TRBD1 as D (6 bases). Trimming removed 4 bases from V and 10 bases from J, with 13 bases in between. Germline-derived CDR1 and CDR2 are LNHDA and SQIVND (reference sequence). This CDR3 spans 13 amino acids. The CDR3 loop is CASSTPGTTKLFF. DNA of the CDR3: TGTGCCAGTAGTACGCCCGGGACAACAAAACTGTTTTTT.

V and J are TRBV27 and TRBJ1-2; 8 bases align to TRBD1. Germline lookup yields CDR1 MNHEY and CDR2 SMNVEV (reference sequence). CDR3 length: 17 amino acids. V shed 5 bases and J 3 bases; nucleotides not matched to a gene: 14. The CDR3 spells CASSPGTGSSRYYGYTF. As DNA, the CDR3 is TGTGCCAGCAGTCCCGGGACAGGCTCCTCAAGATACTATGGCTACACCTTC.

In its sample, this clonotype was seen many times. The rearrangement joins TRBV6-2 or TRBV6-3 to TRBJ1-5, with 7 bases aligning to TRBD1. The CDR3 loop spans 16 amino acids. The germline CDR1 and CDR2 sequences are MNHEY and SVGEGT. V gave up 7 bases and J gave up 4 bases; unmatched junction bases: 13. The CDR3, as DNA: TGTGCCAGCATAGCACAGGGGCGAAGGACTAATCAGCCCCAGCATTTT. Protein sequence: CASIAQGRRTNQPQHF.